This T cell receptor (beta chain) originates from a study of blood T cell repertoires in COVID-19. Study information: Acute and convalescent COVID-19 specimens originated in the United States, Italy and Spain.

Those enrolled in Seattle joined during active infection and were followed longitudinally afterward. The CDR3 covers 15 residues. As handled by the study authors: The assay estimated nucleated cells by amplifying reference gene primers. Sequenced by immunoSEQ multiplex PCR; TCRdb stores in-frame clones only, minus some. The V and J calls and clone size were taken over from that table, and D and trimming were inferred from the DNA. The data contain roughly 220,000 clones, roughly 76% of them singletons. This clone appeared once. This sequence joins TRBV12-2 and TRBJ2-5; the listed D gene, TRBD2, was not tested against the DNA. TRBV12-2 is marked as a pseudogene. The receptor was derived from a woman at least 80 years old with COVID-19, enrolled during active disease. The sample taken for sequencing was peripheral blood. The CDR3 loop reads CASRLGLAGRETQYF. As DNA, the CDR3 is TGTGCAAGTCGCCTGGGACTAGCGGGACGTGAGACCCAGTACTTC.